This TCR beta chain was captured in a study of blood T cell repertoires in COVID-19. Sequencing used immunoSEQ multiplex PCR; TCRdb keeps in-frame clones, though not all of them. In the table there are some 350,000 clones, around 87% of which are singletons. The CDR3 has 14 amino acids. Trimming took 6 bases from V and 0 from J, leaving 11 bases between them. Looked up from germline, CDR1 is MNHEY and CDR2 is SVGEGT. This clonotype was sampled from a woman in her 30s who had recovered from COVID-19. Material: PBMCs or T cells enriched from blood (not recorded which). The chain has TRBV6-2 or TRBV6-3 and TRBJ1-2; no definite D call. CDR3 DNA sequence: TGTGCCAGCAGCCTAGCTAGTCCTAACTATGGCTACACCTTC. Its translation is CASSLASPNYGYTF.